This T cell receptor (beta chain) emerged from a study of lymphopenia after photon versus proton radiotherapy. Remarks on this clone: The antigen remains undetermined.

Sequenced by immunoSEQ multiplex PCR; TCRdb stores in-frame clones only, minus some. The data show about 12,000 clones, around 89% seen once. Findings and caveats of the study: Post-nadir TCR diversity decline inversely tracked overall survival among those who died. Under photons, naive T cells and diversity fell while effector/memory populations rose.

Germline values: CDR1 KGHSH, CDR2 LQKENI. This CDR3 comprises 15 residues. V was shortened by 4 bases and J by 0 bases, with 10 bases between the two germline ends. The V call is TRBV18, the J call TRBJ1-3; the D is unclear. The TCR sequence derives from a man between 60 and 75 years old with pancreatic cancer. This sample comprised peripheral blood, obtained from a patient treated with proton-based radiotherapy. Here the CDR3 reads CASSQDGLSGNTIYF. The CDR3 DNA sequence: TGTGCCAGCTCACAAGACGGACTCTCTGGAAACACCATATATTTT.